The entry that follows covers one T cell receptor beta chain sequence. This record comes from a study of blood T cell repertoires in COVID-19. Background on the study: Samples came from the United States, Italy and Spain, spanning acute and convalescent COVID-19.

Original analysis: Counts of nucleated cells, estimated from reference gene primer amplification, were obtained. The protocol was immunoSEQ multiplex PCR, while the TCRdb copy is restricted to in-frame clones and leaves out a portion. V and J calls and clone size come straight from that table; D and trimming were deduced from the DNA. The profile shows about 100,000 clones, roughly nine tenths of them singletons. The CDR3 sequence is 11 residues long. Germline CDR1 is SGHNT and CDR2 is YENEEA. The V end lost 7 bases, the J end lost 7 bases, and 10 bases lay between the germline ends. Source material: peripheral blood. This clonotype was obtained from a man aged 45-60 years with active COVID-19. This sequence joins TRBV11-3 and TRBJ1-1; no clear D gene. The chain's CDR3 is CASIHEDEAFF. Written as DNA, the CDR3 is TGTGCCAGCATCCATGAGGATGAAGCTTTCTTT.